A single sample gave rise to the 16 T cell receptor beta chains below, sequenced in a study of CD4 T cells in relation to SARS-CoV-2 and coronaviruses. Using immunoSEQ multiplex PCR, the repertoire was profiled, and TCRdb retains in-frame clones only, with some absent. In the table there are tens of thousands of clones, roughly 93% of which are singletons. Before the COVID-19 pandemic, during about 2011-2018, CD4+ T cells were taken from unexposed donors. Sequenced input: naive CD4+ T cells from PBMCs. Subset of the sample: naive CD4+ T cells isolated by negative enrichment. These receptors originate from a human donor in good health.

V usage is TRBV28 and J usage is TRBJ1-2; D might be TRBD1 (5 bases). CDR1 and CDR2 (germline): MDHEN, SYDVKM. The CDR3 consists of 15 residues. The V end lost 5 bases, the J end lost 2 bases, and 15 bases lay between the germline ends. The CDR3 DNA sequence: TGTGCCAGCAGTCCCTCCGGGACGGTGAACTATGGCTACACCTTC. Encoded protein: CASSPSGTVNYGYTF.

The genes are TRBV2 and TRBJ2-1; 7 bases match TRBD2. V lost 5 bases to trimming and J lost 10 bases; unmatched junction nucleotides: 11. From germline, CDR1 is SNHLY and CDR2 FYNNEI. The CDR3 is 14 amino acids. CDR3 coding DNA: TGTGCCAGCAGTCCGGTGGGAGGGCCTTCCGAGCAGTTCTTC. It encodes CASSPVGGPSEQFF.

This chain uses TRBV19 with TRBJ2-1, with 8 bases fitting TRBD2. The CDR3 is made up of 15 amino acids. CDR1 and CDR2 (germline): LNHDA, SQIVND (reference sequence). V was pared by 7 bases and J by 5 bases, with 10 bases of the junction left unmatched. The CDR3 loop reads CASTSGRASDNEQFF. The CDR3 nucleotides are TGTGCCAGTACCTCCGGGAGGGCCTCAGACAATGAGCAGTTCTTC.

The chain is built from TRBV18 and TRBJ1-2; D is undetermined. The V end lost 1 base, the J end lost 4 bases, and 10 bases lay between the germline ends. Germline V gene lookup returns CDR1 KGHSH and CDR2 LQKENI. CDR3 length: 14 amino acids. CDR3 region: CASSPLEQAYGYTF. Here the CDR3 DNA reads TGTGCCAGCTCACCACTGGAGCAGGCCTATGGCTACACCTTC.

V and J are TRBV21-1 and TRBJ1-4; the table's D call TRBD1 went unverified against the DNA. TRBV21-1 is described as a pseudogene. The CDR3 is 14 residues long. CDR3 DNA: TGTGCCAGCAACCCGGACAGGGTTCCTGAAAAACTGTTTTTT. Its translation is CASNPDRVPEKLFF.

The chain carries TRBV18 and TRBJ1-4; 9 positions agree with TRBD1. The CDR3 has 14 residues. V shed 1 base, J shed 8 bases, and the junction held 2 bases outside the gene matches. Germline CDR1 and CDR2: KGHSH and LQKENI. CDR3 in amino acids: CASSPQGQGEKLFF. CDR3 DNA: TGTGCCAGCTCACCACAGGGACAGGGAGAAAAACTGTTTTTT.

The chain couples TRBV7-3 to TRBJ1-2; D is uncertain. From germline, CDR1 is SGHTA and CDR2 FQGTGA. V was cut by 4 bases and J by 4 bases, with 13 bases left in between. CDR3 length: 14 amino acids. CDR3 coding DNA: TGTGCCAGCAGCTCCCTAAGGGAAAGCTATGGCTACACCTTC. Translating gives CASSSLRESYGYTF.

The chain carries TRBV21-1 and TRBJ2-1; the D call in the table, TRBD1, was not verified against the DNA. TRBV21-1 is a documented pseudogene. This CDR3 has 14 amino acids. In nucleotides, the CDR3 is TGTGCCAGCAGCAAAGACGCCAGGGTGAATGAGCAGTTCTTC. Translated: CASSKDARVNEQFF.

V usage is TRBV7-8 and J usage is TRBJ1-5, with TRBD1 matching over 7 bases. V shed 4 bases and J 5 bases; nucleotides not matched to a gene: 2. The CDR3 spans 13 residues. Germline V gives CDR1 SGHVS, CDR2 FQNEAQ. CDR3 DNA: TGTGCCAGCAGCTCCGACAGGGATCAGCCCCAGCATTTT. It encodes CASSSDRDQPQHF.

The table lists this clone with a few counts. Other DNA variants within this sample encode the same CDR3. The genes are TRBV24-1 and TRBJ1-5; no clear D gene. Germline V gene data show CDR1 as KGHDR and CDR2 as SFDVKD. Trimming took 3 bases from V and 5 from J, leaving 4 bases between them. This CDR3 region has 12 residues. The CDR3 DNA reads as TGTGCCACCAGTGATCCCGATCAGCCCCAGCATTTT. As protein: CATSDPDQPQHF.

The chain recombines TRBV3-1 (or the pseudogene TRBV3-2) with TRBJ1-3, with D tentatively TRBD1 (6 bases). This CDR3 is 21 amino acids long. V was shortened by 3 bases and J by 0 bases, with 27 bases between the two germline ends. CDR1 is LGHDT, CDR2 YNNKEL, per germline (reference sequence). CDR3 sequence reads: CASSQGHGEFYAGDSGNTIYF. CDR3 bases: TGTGCCAGCAGCCAGGGACATGGTGAATTTTATGCGGGAGACTCTGGAAACACCATATATTTT.

The chain has TRBV6-1 and TRBJ2-7; 14 bases fit TRBD2. The germline gives CDR1 MNHNS, CDR2 SASEGT. J was trimmed by 4 bases and V by 0 bases; bases with no gene match: 2. The CDR3 has 16 residues. DNA for the CDR3: TGTGCCAGCAGTGAAGCCGGGACTAGCGGGAGTTACGAGCAGTACTTC. Protein: CASSEAGTSGSYEQYF.

The chain joins TRBV19 to TRBJ2-1; D remains unclear. This CDR3 contains 15 residues. CDR1 is LNHDA and CDR2 is SQIVND in the germline V gene (reference sequence). The V end lost 3 bases, the J end lost 6 bases, and 15 bases lay between the germline ends. In nucleotides, the CDR3 is TGTGCCAGTAGTATGGGCAGGCACCAAGTCAATGAGCAGTTCTTC. This encodes CASSMGRHQVNEQFF. Filled out from reference TRBV19 and TRBJ2-1, the complete variable domain reads DGGITQSPKYLFRKEGQNVTLSCEQNLNHDAMYWYRQDPGQGLRLIYYSQIVNDFQKGDIAEGYSVSREKKESFPLTVTSAQKNPTAFYLCASSMGRHQVNEQFFGPGTRLTVL.

The chain combines TRBV19 with TRBJ2-3; 10 bases agree with TRBD2. The CDR3 covers 15 residues. V was clipped by 6 bases and J by 6 bases; unmatched bases: 9. CDR1 is LNHDA and CDR2 is SQIVND in the germline V gene (reference sequence). The CDR3 is CASRHLAGAWDTQYF. In DNA, the CDR3 is TGTGCCAGTAGGCATCTAGCGGGAGCATGGGATACGCAGTATTTT.

The genes are TRBV12-3 or TRBV12-4 and TRBJ1-5, with D unresolved. Trimming stripped 6 bases from V and 3 bases from J, with 9 bases between. The CDR3 extends over 13 amino acids. The CDR3 bases are TGTGCCAGCAGCCCTGGACCCAATCAGCCCCAGCATTTT. Translation gives CASSPGPNQPQHF.

This chain connects TRBV6-5 to TRBJ2-7; TRBD1 matches 8 bases. The CDR3 loop spans 13 amino acids. The germline V gene encodes CDR1 MNHEY and CDR2 SVGAGI. Trimming removed 6 bases from V and 1 base from J; junction bases left unmatched: 2. CDR3 sequence: CASSRDRSYEQYF. In DNA form, the CDR3 reads TGTGCCAGCAGCCGGGACAGGTCCTACGAGCAGTACTTC.